A single TCR beta chain is shown here with its context. No antigen is known for it. This CDR3 has 15 residues. Germline V gene data show CDR1 as SEHNR and CDR2 as FQNEAQ (reference sequence). The V and J ends lost 6 bases and 2 bases, in that order; junction bases with no gene match: 6. Produced via immunoSEQ multiplex PCR; TCRdb's table is partial and in-frame only. Of under 8,500 clones listed, around two thirds are singletons. This entry belongs to a study of T cells in narcolepsy. Study-level background: Patients with NT1 or NT2 and healthy control donors were enrolled.

Study conclusions and caveats: HCRT-specific and TRIB2-specific autoreactive clonotypes appeared among same-patient CSF and blood CD4+ clonotypes. Healthy controls reportedly lacked the autoreactive clonotypes serially found in patients' blood.

Sequencing was done on a sample of CD45RA- memory CD8+ T cells from PBMCs. The J gene is TRBJ2-1, the V gene TRBV7-9; TRBD2 aligns across 8 bases. This TCR was recovered from a human donor with narcolepsy. CDR3 nucleotide sequence: TGTGCCAGCAGTACCCCGGGGGGGACCTACAATGAGCAGTTCTTC. Translation: CASSTPGGTYNEQFF.